The sequence of this T cell receptor (beta chain) was determined in a study of T cell responses to AZD1222 COVID-19 vaccine. Study results and caveats: No day 14 peak samples; only post-peak repertoires were characterized. Donors skewed white British and female; clonal diversity was possibly underestimated. Recipients of AZD1222 seropositive at baseline numbered only 5 to 7.

The germline gives CDR1 LGHDT, CDR2 YNNKEL (reference sequence). CDR3 length: 14 residues. About this clone: Its target is unknown. Germline and junction disagree at one end, which may indicate a read error.

Second-dose groups at about 4 or about 12 weeks were pooled. Measured with immunoSEQ multiplex PCR; TCRdb has only the in-frame clones, and not every one. The data contain around 80,000 clones, over 75% of them singletons. Here the sequenced sample was peripheral blood, taken 28 days after the second AZD1222 dose. This TCR was recovered from an adult who received the AZD1222 COVID-19 vaccine. The gene calls are TRBV3-1 (or the pseudogene TRBV3-2) and TRBJ1-1; the D is unclear. The CDR3 region has the DNA TGTGCCAGCAGCCAAACCTGGGGAGGCACTGGAGCTTTCTTT. Translating gives CASSQTWGGTGAFF.